This T cell receptor (beta chain) is drawn from a study of CD8 T cells in ankylosing spondylitis. The study, taken as a whole, reports: What appeared characteristic of ankylosing spondylitis blood was a TCR beta motif of eight highly homologous variants.

The trim removed 4 bases at V and 10 bases at J, leaving 2 bases unmatched. CDR1 is MNHEY, CDR2 SVGEGT, per germline. The CDR3 length is 14 residues. TCRdb fed the 5' RACE reads into MiXCR, producing one record per CDR3 protein. Of 200,000 to 250,000 distinct CDR3 sequences listed, approximately 10% were seen once; the top ten hold around a fifth. This clonotype appeared many times. Antigen specificity is unknown. This chain uses TRBV6-2 or TRBV6-3 with TRBJ2-1; 15 bases are shared with TRBD2. Material: blood, either unsorted or a sorted T cell fraction (not recorded which). The TCR comes from a male donor with ankylosing spondylitis or in good health (not recorded which). As DNA, the CDR3 is TGTGCCAGCAGTTCGGGACTAGCGGGGGGCGAGCAGTTCTTC. This codes for CASSSGLAGGEQFF.